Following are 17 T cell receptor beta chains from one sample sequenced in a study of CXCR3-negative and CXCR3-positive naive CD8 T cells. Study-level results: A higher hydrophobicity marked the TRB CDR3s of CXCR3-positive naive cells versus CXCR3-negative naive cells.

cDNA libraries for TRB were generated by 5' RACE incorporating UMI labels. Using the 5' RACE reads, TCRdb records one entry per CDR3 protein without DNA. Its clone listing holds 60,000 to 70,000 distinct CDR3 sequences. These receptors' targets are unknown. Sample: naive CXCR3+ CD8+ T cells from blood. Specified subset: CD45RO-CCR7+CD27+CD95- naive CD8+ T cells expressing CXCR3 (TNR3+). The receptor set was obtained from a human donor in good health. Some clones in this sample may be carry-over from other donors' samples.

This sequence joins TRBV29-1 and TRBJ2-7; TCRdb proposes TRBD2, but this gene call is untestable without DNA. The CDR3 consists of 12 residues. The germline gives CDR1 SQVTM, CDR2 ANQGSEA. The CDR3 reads CSVVGTTYEQYF.

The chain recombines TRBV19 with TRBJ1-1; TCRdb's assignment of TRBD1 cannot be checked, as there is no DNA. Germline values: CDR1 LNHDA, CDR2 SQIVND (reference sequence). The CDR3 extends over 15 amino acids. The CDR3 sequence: CASTLPGHLNTEAFF.

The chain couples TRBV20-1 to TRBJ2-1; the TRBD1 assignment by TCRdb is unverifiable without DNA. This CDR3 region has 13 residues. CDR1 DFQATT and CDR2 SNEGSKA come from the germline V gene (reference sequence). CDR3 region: CSAWGEIYNEQFF.

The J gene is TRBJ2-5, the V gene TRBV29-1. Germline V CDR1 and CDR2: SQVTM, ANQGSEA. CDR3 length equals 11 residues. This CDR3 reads CSAWLKETQYF.

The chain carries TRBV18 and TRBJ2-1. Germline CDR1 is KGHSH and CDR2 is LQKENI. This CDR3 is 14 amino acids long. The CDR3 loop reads CASSPLATYNEQFF.

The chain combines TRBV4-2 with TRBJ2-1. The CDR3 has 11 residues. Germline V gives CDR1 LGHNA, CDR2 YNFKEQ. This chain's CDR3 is CASSQVYEQFF.

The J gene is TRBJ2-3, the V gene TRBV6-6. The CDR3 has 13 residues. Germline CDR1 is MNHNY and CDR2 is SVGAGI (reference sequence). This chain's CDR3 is CASSYSETDTQYF.

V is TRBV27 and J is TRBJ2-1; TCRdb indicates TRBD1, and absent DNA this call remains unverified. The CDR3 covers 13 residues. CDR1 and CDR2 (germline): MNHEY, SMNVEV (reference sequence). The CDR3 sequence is CASGGQVYNEQFF.

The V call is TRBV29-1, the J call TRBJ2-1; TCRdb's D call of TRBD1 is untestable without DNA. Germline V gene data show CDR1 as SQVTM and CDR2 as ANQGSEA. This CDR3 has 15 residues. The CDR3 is CSGQPGRGSNNEQFF.

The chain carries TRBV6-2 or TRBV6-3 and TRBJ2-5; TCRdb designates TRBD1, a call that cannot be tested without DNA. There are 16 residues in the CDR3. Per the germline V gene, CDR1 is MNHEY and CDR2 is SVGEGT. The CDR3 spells CASSNQWDGPQETQYF.

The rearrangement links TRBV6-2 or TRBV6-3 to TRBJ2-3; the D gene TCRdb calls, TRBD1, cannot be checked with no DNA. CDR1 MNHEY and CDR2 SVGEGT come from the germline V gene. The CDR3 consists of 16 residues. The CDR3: CASSSWDRAITDTQYF.

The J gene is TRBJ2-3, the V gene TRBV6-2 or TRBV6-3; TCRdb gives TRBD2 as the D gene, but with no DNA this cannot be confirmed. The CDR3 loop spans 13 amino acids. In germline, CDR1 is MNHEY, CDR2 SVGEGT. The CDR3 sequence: CASNRLAVDTQYF.

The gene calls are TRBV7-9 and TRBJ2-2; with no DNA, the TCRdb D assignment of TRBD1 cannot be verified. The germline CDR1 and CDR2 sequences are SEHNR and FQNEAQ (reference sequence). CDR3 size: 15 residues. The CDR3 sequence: CASSYTGEITGELFF.

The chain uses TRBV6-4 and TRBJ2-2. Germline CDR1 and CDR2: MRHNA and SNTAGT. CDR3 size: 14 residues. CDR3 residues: CASSERTDTGELFF.

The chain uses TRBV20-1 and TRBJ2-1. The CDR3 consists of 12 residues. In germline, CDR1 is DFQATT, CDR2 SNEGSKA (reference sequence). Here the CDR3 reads CSASSWLAEQFF.

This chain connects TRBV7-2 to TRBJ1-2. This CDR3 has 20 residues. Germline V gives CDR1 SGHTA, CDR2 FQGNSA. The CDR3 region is CASSLVLRGQGPLEDYGYTF.

The CDR3 sequence is CASSQASKRFWDRETYEQYF. The V and J genes are TRBV14 and TRBJ2-7; TCRdb lists TRBD1, though no DNA is available to test this call. CDR1 is SGHDN and CDR2 is FVKESK in the germline V gene. The CDR3 consists of 20 residues.